Here is one T cell receptor (beta chain) with its context. This clone has only one observation. The clone's antigen remains unknown. There are no base qualities to consult, and no much larger clone falls within one base. Enrolling through a virtual design, the prospective study's participants ranged in age from roughly 18 to 95 years and lived across some 22 United States geographic areas. In the prospective study, cohorts were assigned on the basis of participant-reported clinical history obtained from a screening survey and a study questionnaire. Exposed participants had been in contact, within 2 weeks of entering the study, with a person who had a PCR-confirmed or clinician-diagnosed case of COVID-19. In the prospective study, mobile phlebotomists collected whole blood, serum and a nasopharyngeal or oropharyngeal swab from each participant. Additional blood draws and questionnaires over an approximately two-month period could optionally be provided by prospective study participants. Before DNA extraction, prospective study blood samples were shipped either frozen or at room temperature.

This entry is derived from a study of blood T cell repertoires in COVID-19 (TCRdb year 2020). General notes on the study: Collaborator samples came from the United States, Italy and Spain and covered acute and convalescent phases of COVID-19. The prospective study material was composed of cDNA or gDNA derived from T cells, B-cell-depleted T cells, or PBMCs. Subjects who had been exposed to COVID-19, were actively infected with it, or had recovered from it provided the deeply sampled blood TCRbeta repertoires that made up the dataset. The repertoires were made available in a free public database intended to serve as a resource for research on the immune response to SARS-CoV-2. The samples were drawn from the first 160 participants of the ongoing ImmuneRACE study and from under 1,500 subjects provided by 6 global collaborators. A de-identified subject ID, COVID-19 status, age in years and sex were almost always included in the sample metadata. Where available, HLA class I and class II types were obtained from metadata supplied by the sample provider rather than from assay-based typing.

General findings and caveats noted by the study authors: Clinical and demographic metadata were provided uncurated, with the amount varying by source and participant.

Its CDR3 holds 15 amino acids, cysteine through phenylalanine. Of the read, only the CDR3 DNA is kept; its 45 bases are in frame from base 1. CDR1 and CDR2, looked up from the germline V gene, are SGHTA and FQGTGA. V lost 5 bases and J lost 1 base, and the count of bases not matched to a germline gene is 2. TCRbeta CDR3 regions were amplified from genomic DNA by means of the immunoSEQ Assay, a bias-controlled multiplex PCR. The authors processed their data as follows. Within the assay, amplification of reference gene primers was used to estimate how many nucleated cells each sample contained. To quantify the absolute abundance of each unique TCRbeta CDR3 rearrangement, sequence reads were collapsed and filtered. For each sample, productive Simpson clonality was calculated by taking the square root of Simpson's diversity index across productive rearrangements. TCRdb holds this immuneACCESS table with in-frame rearrangements only. Some clones are missing; in checked studies, unresolved V genes explain under half, and the rest has no known cause. For V, J and clone size, that table is used; D and trimming come from the DNA. The sample profile shows a few hundred thousand clones; roughly 90% of them were found once. Just over 1% of the sample rests with the top ten.

The sequence came from a woman aged 25 to 45 who had been exposed to COVID-19. The sample was PBMCs or T cells enriched from blood (not recorded which). The sequence is built from TRBV7-3 and TRBJ2-5, with TRBD1 identical over 12 junction bases. Here the CDR3 is given as CASSGTGGGQETQYF. Here is the DNA: TGTGCCAGCAGCGGGACAGGGGGCGGCCAAGAGACCCAGTACTTC. Supplemented by the reference TRBV7-3 and TRBJ2-5 proteins around the CDR3, the complete variable domain is GAGVSQTPSNKVTEKGKYVELRCDPISGHTALYWYRQSLGQGPEFLIYFQGTGAADDSGLPNDRFFAVRPEGSVSTLKIQRTERGDSAVYLCASSGTGGGQETQYFGPGTRLLVL.